The entry below describes one T cell receptor (beta chain). The target antigen is unknown. These data originate in a study of T cell responses to AZD1222 COVID-19 vaccine. Study overall: Second-dose intervals of approximately 4 or approximately 12 weeks were pooled.

Study results and caveats: In a largely white British group with more females than males, clonal diversity was possibly underestimated. Just 5 to 7 people given AZD1222 tested seropositive at baseline. Repertoires in all cases were sampled only once the peak T cell response had passed.

Sequenced by immunoSEQ multiplex PCR; TCRdb stores in-frame clones only, minus some. The sample lists 120,000 or so clones; roughly 85% were seen once. The TCR comes from an adult in good health. The specimen was peripheral blood, collected on day 0 of AZD1222 vaccination.

CDR3 loop: CASSQTGGGYTF. CDR3 sequence (DNA): TGCGCCAGCAGTCAGACAGGGGGTGGCTACACCTTC. The chain couples TRBV5-1 to TRBJ1-2; 9 positions match TRBD1. The V and J ends lost 5 bases and 7 bases, in that order; junction bases with no gene match: 3. CDR1 and CDR2 from the germline V gene are SGHRS and YFSETQ. The CDR3 is 12 amino acids. The full variable domain, its missing parts supplied by reference TRBV5-1 and TRBJ1-2, is KAGVTQTPRYLIKTRGQQVTLSCSPISGHRSVSWYQQTPGQGLQFLFEYFSETQRNKGNFPGRFSGRQFSNSRSEMNVSTLELGDSALYLCASSQTGGGYTFGSGTRLTVV.